The 25 T cell receptor beta chains below come from one sample, sequenced in a study of T cells in Graves' hyperthyroidism and ophthalmopathy. RNA transcripts gave rise to amplified TCR beta CDR3 regions. In the first-round RT-PCR of the TCR CDR3, the HTBI primer set was used. TCRdb ran MiXCR on the multiplex PCR reads and lists one entry per CDR3 protein. The sample lists fewer than 650,000 distinct CDR3 sequences; roughly 15% were seen once. Sequencing used blood. These receptors came from a woman between 40 and 55 years old with Graves' ophthalmopathy.

This rearrangement joins TRBV27 to TRBJ1-2; the D is unclear. This CDR3 contains 13 residues. The V gene's germline CDR1 is MNHEY and CDR2 SMNVEV (reference sequence). The germline V and J ends were trimmed by 0 bases and 6 bases, with 8 bases remaining between them. The CDR3 loop is CASSLSIGNGYTF. CDR3 nucleotides: TGTGCCAGCAGTTTATCGATAGGGAATGGCTACACCTTC.

This clonotype was counted at least ten times. The CDR3 sequence: CASNPSNYHEQYF. The CDR3 DNA is TGTGCCAGCAATCCTAGTAACTACCACGAGCAGTACTTC. The V gene is TRBV6-1, the J gene TRBJ2-7; D is undetermined. CDR3 size: 13 residues. V lost 7 bases to trimming and J lost 5 bases, with 15 bases between them. CDR1 is MNHNS, CDR2 SASEGT, per germline.

This clonotype was picked up one time. The chain recombines TRBV9 with TRBJ1-5; D unclear. With 4 bases removed from V and 7 bases from J, the gap between germline ends came to 12 bases. The CDR3 is 13 amino acids. Per germline, CDR1 SGDLS and CDR2 YYNGEE. The CDR3 protein is CASSSAGSQPQHF. The CDR3 DNA follows: TGTGCCAGCAGCTCGGCAGGATCACAGCCCCAGCATTTT.

As DNA, the CDR3 is TGTGCCAGCAGGCGACAGGGGGCTCCCCTCAATCAGCCCCAGCATTTT. Translating it yields CASRRQGAPLNQPQHF. The V call is TRBV28, the J call TRBJ1-5; 10 positions agree with TRBD1. The V and J ends lost 6 bases and 3 bases, in that order; junction bases with no gene match: 8. This CDR3 contains 16 residues. Germline CDR1 MDHEN, CDR2 SYDVKM.

This clonotype was picked up many times. This sequence joins TRBV2 and TRBJ1-1, with a weak D call TRBD1 (6 bases). Germline V gene data show CDR1 as SNHLY and CDR2 as FYNNEI. Trimming removed 4 bases from V and 4 bases from J, with 19 bases in between. The CDR3 covers 16 residues. CDR3 sequence (DNA): TGTGCCAGCAGTGTCACAATTAAGGGGGTATCCACTGAAGCTTTCTTT. Encoded protein: CASSVTIKGVSTEAFF.

This clonotype was recorded many times. V and J are TRBV6-2 or TRBV6-3 and TRBJ2-5, with 8 bases identical to TRBD2. Germline V gene lookup returns CDR1 MNHEY and CDR2 SVGEGT. Trimming took 8 bases from V and 4 from J; bases not matched to a gene: 12. The CDR3 covers 15 residues. This CDR3 reads CASGRAGVGGETQYF. The CDR3 nucleotides read TGTGCCAGCGGAAGAGCGGGAGTAGGGGGAGAGACCCAGTACTTC.

This clonotype was seen many times. The chain couples TRBV6-5 to TRBJ1-1; tentatively, D is TRBD1 (5 bases). V was pared by 2 bases and J by 4 bases, with 17 bases between. CDR3 length: 16 residues. Per the germline V gene, CDR1 is MNHEY and CDR2 is SVGAGI. The DNA of the CDR3 is TGTGCCAGCAGTTACGGGTCGAGGGGTCGAGGCACTGAAGCTTTCTTT. It translates to CASSYGSRGRGTEAFF.

The V and J genes are TRBV12-3 or TRBV12-4 and TRBJ1-5; no firm D call. The CDR3 is 14 amino acids. Trimming cost V 3 bases and J 4 bases, with 10 bases left between them. In nucleotides, the CDR3 is TGTGCCAGCAGTTTCGAGTCGAGAAATCAGCCCCAGCATTTT. Its translation: CASSFESRNQPQHF.

The chain employs TRBV27 and TRBJ2-7, with D possibly being TRBD1 (6 bases). This CDR3 comprises 14 residues. V lost 2 bases and J lost 5, with 13 bases in between. Looked up from germline, CDR1 is MNHEY and CDR2 is SMNVEV (reference sequence). In DNA form, the CDR3 reads TGTGCCAGCAGTTTAGGTGCAGGGGTAGACGAGCAGTACTTC. It translates to CASSLGAGVDEQYF.

This clonotype has ten or more counts. The chain links TRBV19 to TRBJ2-7; the match to TRBD1 covers 11 bases. Germline V gene sequence: CDR1 LNHDA, CDR2 SQIVND (reference sequence). J was trimmed by 4 bases and V by 5 bases; bases with no gene match: 7. The CDR3 is 15 amino acids. The CDR3 spells CASSSPGTGGYEQYF. In nucleotides, the CDR3 is TGTGCCAGTAGTTCTCCCGGGACAGGGGGGTACGAGCAGTACTTC.

Concerning this clonotype itself: A much larger clone sits a single nucleotide away, making a read error possible. The V gene is TRBV7-2, the J gene TRBJ2-2, with 9 positions matching TRBD1. From germline, CDR1 is SGHTA and CDR2 FQGNSA. The CDR3 has 15 residues. The CDR3 sequence: CASSVGQGMAGELVF. Here the CDR3 DNA reads TGTGCCAGCAGCGTCGGACAGGGGATGGCCGGGGAGCTGGTTTTT.

The chain carries TRBV13 and TRBJ2-5; no definite D call. CDR3 length: 14 amino acids. Trimming took 6 bases from V and 7 from J, leaving 18 bases between them. Germline CDR1 reads PRHDT; CDR2 reads FYEKMQ (reference sequence). CDR3 amino acids: CASSSILVPRTQYF. CDR3 bases: TGTGCCAGCAGTTCCATTCTAGTCCCCAGGACCCAGTACTTC.

This clonotype was counted at least ten times. V gene TRBV28 combines with J gene TRBJ2-7; 7 bases map to TRBD1. CDR3 length: 13 amino acids. V trimming: 10 bases; J trimming: 1 base; junction bases outside the gene matches: 7. Germline CDR1 reads MDHEN; CDR2 reads SYDVKM. The chain's CDR3 is CATDGTASYEQYF. CDR3 coding DNA: TGTGCCACCGACGGGACAGCGTCCTACGAGCAGTACTTC.

Ten or more counts support this clonotype. The chain links TRBV19 to TRBJ1-5; tentatively, D is TRBD1 (5 bases). The length of the CDR3 is 15 residues. Germline lookup yields CDR1 LNHDA and CDR2 SQIVND (reference sequence). Trimming removed 4 bases at V and 9 bases at J, with 19 bases between. The CDR3 spells CASSTRGEAIRPQHF. In DNA, the CDR3 is TGTGCCAGTAGTACGCGGGGGGAGGCAATCCGGCCCCAGCATTTT.

In this sample, this clonotype turned up many times. The gene calls are TRBV6-2 or TRBV6-3 and TRBJ2-5; tentatively, D is TRBD2 (6 bases). The CDR3 length is 15 residues. CDR1 is MNHEY and CDR2 is SVGEGT in the germline V gene. Trimming stripped 6 bases from V and 1 base from J, with 15 bases between. CDR3 region: CASRRGAGPQETQYF. DNA of the CDR3: TGTGCCAGCAGAAGGGGAGCGGGCCCCCAAGAGACCCAGTACTTC.

This clonotype was detected ten times or more. The chain uses TRBV6-2 or TRBV6-3 and TRBJ2-7; 9 positions agree with TRBD2. V shed 6 bases, J shed 3 bases, and the junction held 9 bases outside the gene matches. This CDR3 is 15 amino acids long. Germline CDR1 and CDR2: MNHEY and SVGEGT. The CDR3 bases are TGTGCCAGCAGCAACCCGGGACTAGCAGTCTACGAGCAGTACTTC. This gives the protein CASSNPGLAVYEQYF.

This sequence joins TRBV10-3 and TRBJ2-5; no clear D gene. V lost 8 bases and J 2 bases, leaving 9 bases between the germline ends. Per the germline V gene, CDR1 is ENHRY and CDR2 is SYGVKD. CDR3 length: 12 residues. CDR3 DNA sequence: TGTGCCATCGCCCCAAGTCAAGAGACCCAGTACTTC. It codes for CAIAPSQETQYF.

This clonotype was seen at least ten times. This chain uses TRBV6-1 with TRBJ1-2; TRBD1 matches 7 bases. The germline V gene encodes CDR1 MNHNS and CDR2 SASEGT. The V and J ends lost 7 bases and 1 base, in that order; junction bases with no gene match: 9. The CDR3 runs to 15 residues. DNA of the CDR3: TGTGCCAGCACCAACTCAGGGGGTCATAACTATGGCTACACCTTC. This translates into CASTNSGGHNYGYTF.

This clonotype has a count of ten or more. The CDR3: CASSERFYEQYF. CDR3 in DNA: TGTGCCAGCAGCGAACGATTCTACGAGCAGTACTTC. The V gene is TRBV9, the J gene TRBJ2-7; D remains unclear. This CDR3 region has 12 residues. CDR1 and CDR2 (germline): SGDLS, YYNGEE. V shed 3 bases and J shed 3 bases, with 7 bases lying between them.

This clonotype has a count of ten or more. V gene TRBV12-3 or TRBV12-4 combines with J gene TRBJ2-5; no definite D call. V lost 4 bases and J 2 bases, leaving 8 bases between the germline ends. This CDR3 is 13 amino acids long. The CDR3 DNA reads TGTGCCAGCAGTTGGGTAGAGCAAGAGACCCAGTACTTC. Translation gives CASSWVEQETQYF.

This clonotype was seen repeatedly, ten times or more. J is TRBJ1-5 and V is TRBV12-3 or TRBV12-4; D gene unclear. This CDR3 region has 14 residues. Trimming shortened V by 6 bases and J by 2 bases, and 11 bases separated the two germline ends. The CDR3 DNA follows: TGTGCCAGCAGCCCTCCGGTCGGCAATCAGCCCCAGCATTTT. This gives the protein CASSPPVGNQPQHF.

The sample holds many counts of this clonotype. This CDR3 reads CASGFSYEQYF. CDR3 in DNA: TGTGCCAGCGGGTTCTCCTACGAGCAGTACTTC. The V gene is TRBV12-3 or TRBV12-4, the J gene TRBJ2-7; D uncertain. V gave up 8 bases and J gave up 0 bases, with 5 bases separating them. The CDR3 sequence is 11 residues long.

This clonotype has more than one count but fewer than ten. The CDR3 protein is CASRPPGEPTNYGYTF. For the CDR3, the DNA is TGTGCCAGCAGGCCCCCGGGGGAGCCTACTAACTATGGCTACACCTTC. The chain recombines TRBV6-1 with TRBJ1-2; D might be TRBD1 (5 bases). Trimming stripped 6 bases from V and 0 bases from J, with 17 bases between. Germline V CDR1 and CDR2: MNHNS, SASEGT. The CDR3 is 16 amino acids.

In this sample, this clonotype turned up many times. The rearrangement uses TRBV6-2 or TRBV6-3 and TRBJ2-2; 12 bases map to TRBD2. The CDR3 totals 19 residues. After removal of 7 bases from V and 0 bases from J, the junction contained 12 bases not matched to a gene. Looked up from germline, CDR1 is MNHEY and CDR2 is SVGEGT. CDR3: CASTPGLAGEPSNTGELFF. Here the CDR3 DNA reads TGTGCCAGCACCCCGGGACTAGCGGGCGAACCATCGAACACCGGGGAGCTGTTTTTT.

This clonotype has ten or more counts. The chain combines TRBV7-3 with TRBJ2-2; TRBD2 matches 14 bases. Germline trimming cut 5 bases from V and 5 bases from J; bases unmatched to any gene: 7. The CDR3 contains 17 residues. Germline lookup yields CDR1 SGHTA and CDR2 FQGTGA. CDR3 sequence reads: CASSRGTSGSSTGELFF. DNA for the CDR3: TGTGCCAGCAGCAGAGGGACTAGCGGGAGCTCGACCGGGGAGCTGTTTTTT.